These 21 T cell receptor beta chains originate from one sample sequenced in a study of beta chain features in type 1 diabetes. Study findings and constraints: TCRB CDR3 length was moderately but significantly reduced in all four CD4+ subsets of Type 1 diabetes patients.

Antigen specificity for these receptors is unknown. Of the isolated RNA, all was reverse transcribed, and so the sequenced material was expressed TCRB transcripts. Produced via immunoSEQ multiplex PCR; TCRdb's table is partial and in-frame only. The sample has hundreds of thousands of clones, approximately 10% seen once. Sample: central memory CD4+ T cells from blood. These receptors originate from a man aged 25-45 years with type 1 diabetes.

This clone has only a few counts. This sequence joins TRBV18 and TRBJ2-6; TRBD1 might be the D (5 bases). V was pared by 2 bases and J by 2 bases, with 10 bases between. The germline CDR1 and CDR2 sequences are KGHSH and LQKENI. This CDR3 contains 16 residues. The CDR3 DNA sequence: TGTGCCAGCTCACCAAGCAGGGTACCTGGGGCCAACGTCCTGACTTTC. Encoded protein: CASSPSRVPGANVLTF.

The rearrangement uses TRBV5-1 and TRBJ2-1; 7 bases are a match to TRBD2. V lost 2 bases to trimming and J lost 3 bases; unmatched junction nucleotides: 5. The CDR3 spans 15 residues. CDR1 is SGHRS, CDR2 YFSETQ, per germline. The DNA of the CDR3 is TGCGCCAGCAGCTTTACTAGCGACAACTACAATGAGCAGTTCTTC. Its translation is CASSFTSDNYNEQFF.

This clone was seen more than once but under ten times. The genes are TRBV11-2 and TRBJ2-5, with 8 nucleotides matching TRBD2. The CDR3 has 16 amino acids. The V and J ends lost 3 bases and 2 bases, in that order; junction bases with no gene match: 8. Germline V gene sequence: CDR1 SGHAT, CDR2 FQNNGV. In nucleotides, the CDR3 is TGTGCCAGCAGCTTTGGCCCGGGGGGGCGGCAAGAGACCCAGTACTTC. Translation gives CASSFGPGGRQETQYF.

This clone was observed a few times. The chain carries TRBV6-1 and TRBJ1-1; tentative D call: TRBD1 (5 bases). CDR3 length equals 15 residues. Germline CDR1 and CDR2: MNHNS and SASEGT. Trimming removed 1 base at V and 4 bases at J, with 13 bases between. The CDR3 is CASSEVSGGTTEAFF. The DNA of the CDR3 is TGTGCCAGCAGTGAAGTCTCGGGGGGGACCACTGAAGCTTTCTTT.

This clone was observed a few times. This rearrangement joins TRBV7-8 to TRBJ1-3, with D uncertain. The CDR3 has 17 residues. Germline-derived CDR1 and CDR2 are SGHVS and FQNEAQ. The V and J ends lost 4 bases and 0 bases respectively, with 16 bases between them. The CDR3: CASSSMILGSSGNTIYF. The CDR3 coding sequence is TGTGCCAGCAGCTCCATGATCCTGGGAAGCTCTGGAAACACCATATATTTT.

This clone has just a few counts. This specimen includes other DNA sequences encoding the same CDR3. The V call is TRBV7-9, the J call TRBJ1-5; TRBD1 matches at 9 bases. V lost 5 bases and J lost 2; bases outside the gene matches: 4. This CDR3 spans 15 amino acids. Per germline, CDR1 SEHNR and CDR2 FQNEAQ (reference sequence). The CDR3 protein is CASSPDRGGNQPQHF. The CDR3 DNA sequence: TGTGCCAGCAGCCCGGACAGGGGAGGCAATCAGCCCCAGCATTTT.

This clone occurred a few times. J is TRBJ2-1 and V is TRBV6-1; D gene unclear. CDR3 length equals 15 residues. Germline values: CDR1 MNHNS, CDR2 SASEGT. Trimming pared 6 bases from V and 0 bases from J, leaving 12 bases between. This chain's CDR3 is CASRLDGLSYNEQFF. The DNA for the CDR3 is TGTGCCAGCAGGTTAGACGGCCTCTCCTACAATGAGCAGTTCTTC.

V usage is TRBV7-2 and J usage is TRBJ2-5; D might be TRBD2 (6 bases). CDR1 is SGHTA, CDR2 FQGNSA, per germline. This CDR3 has 13 amino acids. V gave up 10 bases and J gave up 1 base, with 13 bases separating them. CDR3 region: CATNGGLQETQYF. Written as DNA, the CDR3 is TGTGCCACTAATGGGGGACTCCAAGAGACCCAGTACTTC.

CDR3 DNA sequence: TGTGCCAGCGGTTGGGGCTATGGCTACACCTTC. This sequence encodes CASGWGYGYTF. The chain is built from TRBV14 and TRBJ1-2; D unclear. Trimming pared 8 bases from V and 4 bases from J, leaving 8 bases between. Germline V lookup: CDR1 SGHDN, CDR2 FVKESK. The CDR3 is 11 amino acids. Based on the CDR3 plus reference TRBV14 and TRBJ1-2, the full variable domain is EAGVTQFPSHSVIEKGQTVTLRCDPISGHDNLYWYRRVMGKEIKFLLHFVKESKQDESGMPNNRFLAERTGGTYSTLKVQPAELEDSGVYFCASGWGYGYTFGSGTRLTVV.

Worth noting for this clone: The same CDR3 is also encoded by other DNA sequences in this sample. The chain joins TRBV19 to TRBJ2-3; D gene ambiguous. Trimming stripped 3 bases from V and 2 bases from J, with 6 bases between. The germline CDR1 and CDR2 sequences are LNHDA and SQIVND (reference sequence). The CDR3 is 13 amino acids. CDR3 DNA: TGTGCCAGTAGTATGAGGTTCACAGATACGCAGTATTTT. Amino acids: CASSMRFTDTQYF.

This clone came up a few times. The gene calls are TRBV28 and TRBJ2-3; D is undetermined. This CDR3 region has 15 residues. V lost 6 bases and J lost 2, with 15 bases in between. Looked up from germline, CDR1 is MDHEN and CDR2 is SYDVKM. The CDR3 here is CASSVGMSDTDTQYF. The CDR3 region has the DNA TGTGCCAGCAGCGTAGGGATGTCAGACACAGATACGCAGTATTTT.

The chain recombines TRBV7-9 with TRBJ1-1; weak D call: TRBD1 (6 bases). The ends were cut back, 5 bases at V and 6 bases at J, with 16 bases in the middle. Germline V gene lookup returns CDR1 SEHNR and CDR2 FQNEAQ (reference sequence). This CDR3 spans 14 amino acids. The CDR3 loop is CASSKIQGRAEAFF. The CDR3 bases are TGTGCCAGCAGCAAAATACAGGGCAGGGCTGAAGCTTTCTTT.

This rearrangement joins TRBV7-2 to TRBJ1-2; D is perhaps TRBD1 (6 bases). Germline CDR1 reads SGHTA; CDR2 reads FQGNSA. CDR3 length equals 13 residues. Deletions cut 8 bases from V and 8 bases from J, with 18 bases between. DNA of the CDR3: TGTGCCAGCGCGATAAACAGGGTTCAAGGCTACACCTTC. This sequence encodes CASAINRVQGYTF.

The chain uses TRBV2 and TRBJ1-2; 9 positions agree with TRBD1. Trimming removed 4 bases from V and 4 bases from J; junction bases left unmatched: 1. CDR1 is SNHLY, CDR2 FYNNEI, per germline. This CDR3 has 13 amino acids. The CDR3 nucleotides are TGTGCCAGCAGTGGGGGACAGGGCTATGGCTACACCTTC. It codes for CASSGGQGYGYTF.

This clone was found a few times. This chain connects TRBV28 to TRBJ1-6; weak D call: TRBD1 (6 bases). Germline CDR1 reads MDHEN; CDR2 reads SYDVKM. Between the trimmed V and J ends, which lost 10 bases and 7 bases, there was a span of 14 bases. The CDR3 is made up of 13 amino acids. The CDR3 here is CANPGGLNSPLHF. The CDR3 nucleotides are TGTGCCAACCCCGGGGGCTTGAATTCACCCCTCCACTTT.

The V gene is TRBV7-9, the J gene TRBJ2-3; D gene uncertain. The CDR3 spans 12 residues. The germline V gene encodes CDR1 SEHNR and CDR2 FQNEAQ (reference sequence). Trimming took off 1 base at V and 4 bases at J, with 3 bases between the two ends. DNA of the CDR3: TGTGCCAGCAGCTTAGAACCAGATACGCAGTATTTT. It codes for CASSLEPDTQYF.

This clone was seen only a few times. The chain employs TRBV2 and TRBJ1-3; TRBD1 matches at 7 bases. Per germline, CDR1 SNHLY and CDR2 FYNNEI. V shed 6 bases and J 4 bases; nucleotides not matched to a gene: 9. This CDR3 has 15 residues. The CDR3 loop is CASRDGQALGNTIYF. The CDR3 region has the DNA TGTGCCAGCAGGGATGGACAGGCCCTCGGAAACACCATATATTTT.

This clone was found a few times. This sequence joins TRBV7-2 and TRBJ2-7, with a tentative D call TRBD2 (7 bases). Germline V gene lookup returns CDR1 SGHTA and CDR2 FQGNSA. V gave up 1 base and J gave up 5 bases, with 15 bases separating them. There are 15 residues in the CDR3. In DNA, the CDR3 is TGTGCCAGCAGCTTAGTGGGCGGGGGCGCGGACGAGCAGTACTTC. Its translation is CASSLVGGGADEQYF. Variable domain in full (rest from reference TRBV7-2 and TRBJ2-7): GAGVSQSPSNKVTEKGKDVELRCDPISGHTALYWYRQSLGQGLEFLIYFQGNSAPDKSGLPSDRFSAERTGGSVSTLTIQRTQQEDSAVYLCASSLVGGGADEQYFGPGTRLTVT.

For this clone: Lacking the conserved final phenylalanine or tryptophan, this CDR3 likely reflects a read error. The V and J genes are TRBV5-1 and TRBJ2-7; the match to TRBD1 covers 9 bases. Germline CDR1 and CDR2: SGHRS and YFSETQ. With V trimmed by 0 bases and J by 4 bases, 8 bases remained unmatched. This CDR3 has 16 amino acids. The CDR3 is CASSLGGTGRIYEQYL. The CDR3 nucleotides read TGCGCCAGCAGCTTGGGCGGGACAGGGCGGATTTACGAGCAGTACCTC.

This clone occurred a few times. This chain's CDR3 is CASSLLGTGELFF. CDR3 bases: TGTGCCAGCAGCTTACTAGGGACCGGGGAGCTGTTTTTT. J is TRBJ2-2 and V is TRBV7-2; no clear D. This CDR3 comprises 13 residues. CDR1 is SGHTA and CDR2 is FQGNSA in the germline V gene. V lost 2 bases, J lost 5 bases, and 6 bases lay in between.

This clone was seen a handful of times. This CDR3 is CASSLRAVGQETQYF. Written as DNA, the CDR3 is TGTGCCAGCAGCTTAAGGGCAGTGGGTCAAGAGACCCAGTACTTC. The rearrangement links TRBV7-2 to TRBJ2-5; no clear D. CDR1 and CDR2 from the germline V gene are SGHTA and FQGNSA. The CDR3 is 15 amino acids. V was cut by 2 bases and J by 2 bases, with 12 bases left in between.